This TCR beta chain was identified in a study of blood T cell repertoires in COVID-19. Sequencing used immunoSEQ multiplex PCR; TCRdb keeps in-frame clones, though not all of them. The sample has about 480,000 clones; roughly 90% are singletons. V lost 2 bases and J lost 8; bases outside the gene matches: 6. Germline values: CDR1 SGHRS, CDR2 YFSETQ. CDR3 size: 15 residues. Membership in each cohort depended on participant-reported clinical history. The chain recombines TRBV5-1 with TRBJ2-1, with TRBD2 identical over 11 bases. Sequencing was performed on PBMCs or T cells enriched from blood (not recorded which). The TCR originated in a woman aged 40-49 years who had recovered from COVID-19. DNA for the CDR3: TGCGCCAGCAGCTTAATAGCGGGAGGGCTCGATGAGCAGTTCTTC. Its translation is CASSLIAGGLDEQFF.